A selection of T cell receptor beta chains follows, all from one sample in a study of beta chain features in type 1 diabetes. Only in-frame clones appear in the TCRdb table, and some are missing; sequencing was by immunoSEQ multiplex PCR. The table lists 600,000 to 750,000 clones, roughly an eighth of them singletons, with more than 0.095% in the top ten. The sample was naive CD4+ T cells from blood. The receptors were gathered from a man aged 25 to 45 with type 1 diabetes. Both conserved end residues are part of each CDR3. Each record gives: CDR3 protein, CDR3 DNA, D gene, J gene, clone size, V gene. D genes are given only for firm matches. Expanded clones get a size class; other rows say once, few or many, or leave the size out.

CASSLDSSSYEQYF	TGCGCCAGCAGCTTGGACAGCAGCTCCTACGAGCAGTACTTC	NA	TRBJ2-7	few	TRBV5-1
CASSPANTEAFF	TGTGCCAGCAGCCCCGCCAACACTGAAGCTTTCTTT	NA	TRBJ1-1	few	TRBV2
CASSPRGTANTEAFF	TGTGCCAGCAGCCCACGAGGGACCGCGAACACTGAAGCTTTCTTT	NA	TRBJ1-1	NA	TRBV5-4
CASSFTGQGAYGYTF	TGTGCCAGCAGTTTTACCGGACAGGGCGCCTATGGCTACACCTTC	TRBD1	TRBJ1-2	NA	TRBV27
CASSPEFGRANYGYTF	TGTGCCAGCTCACCAGAGTTCGGGCGAGCTAACTATGGCTACACCTTC	NA	TRBJ1-2	few	TRBV18
CASSVDAGEETQYF	TGTGCCAGCAGCGTAGACGCGGGCGAGGAGACCCAGTACTTC	NA	TRBJ2-5	few	TRBV9
CASSLNEEKLFF	TGTGCCAGCAGCTTGAACGAGGAAAAACTGTTTTTT	NA	TRBJ1-4	NA	TRBV5-4
CASSYGTGLNSPLHF	TGTGCCAGCAGTTACGGGACAGGGCTCAATTCACCCCTCCACTTT	TRBD1	TRBJ1-6	few	TRBV6-5
CASSPQGTNTEAFF	TGCGCCAGCAGCCCGCAGGGAACAAACACTGAAGCTTTCTTT	NA	TRBJ1-1	few	TRBV5-1
CAWSPKDQEDEQYF	TGTGCCTGGAGTCCTAAGGACCAAGAGGACGAGCAGTACTTC	NA	TRBJ2-7	NA	TRBV30
CASSPPNFGGFDGNTIYF	TGTGCCAGCTCACCACCAAACTTCGGTGGCTTTGATGGAAACACCATATATTTT	NA	TRBJ1-3	NA	TRBV18
CASSLAKTSGLMGTDTQYF	TGCGCCAGCAGCTTGGCCAAGACTAGCGGGTTGATGGGCACAGATACGCAGTATTTT	TRBD2	TRBJ2-3	few	TRBV5-1
CASSVEEGSYGYTF	TGTGCCAGCAGCGTAGAAGAGGGAAGCTATGGCTACACCTTC	NA	TRBJ1-2	few	TRBV9
CASRYGQLNTEAFF	TGTGCCAGCAGGTACGGACAGCTGAACACTGAAGCTTTCTTT	NA	TRBJ1-1	NA	TRBV6-5
CARIPGTKNTGELFF	TGTGCCAGGATCCCCGGGACAAAGAACACCGGGGAGCTGTTTTTT	NA	TRBJ2-2	once	TRBV9
CASSFPGLAGKETQYF	TGTGCCAGCAGCTTTCCGGGACTAGCGGGGAAAGAGACCCAGTACTTC	TRBD2	TRBJ2-5	NA	TRBV5-4
CASSFNRDGYTF	TGTGCCAGCAGTTTCAACAGGGACGGCTACACCTTC	NA	TRBJ1-2	few	TRBV2
CASSIMGVGYTF	TGTGCCAGCAGCATCATGGGGGTCGGCTACACCTTC	NA	TRBJ1-2	NA	TRBV28
CASSSGQGLSEQYF	TGCGCCAGCAGCTCGGGACAGGGACTCTCCGAGCAGTACTTC	TRBD1	TRBJ2-7	NA	TRBV5-1
CASSRQAWANEKLFF	TGTGCCAGCAGCCGACAGGCTTGGGCTAATGAAAAACTGTTTTTT	NA	TRBJ1-4	NA	TRBV25-1
CASSLPLLAGGMEQFF	TGTGCCAGCAGCTTACCTCTACTAGCGGGGGGGATGGAGCAGTTCTTC	TRBD2	TRBJ2-1	few	TRBV11-2
CSVTGRRETQYF	TGCAGCGTTACGGGGAGAAGAGAGACCCAGTACTTC	NA	TRBJ2-5	few	TRBV29-1
CASTKGGTGRLHSPLHF	TGTGCCAGTACCAAAGGAGGGACGGGGAGACTACATTCACCCCTCCACTTT	NA	TRBJ1-6	few	TRBV19
CASSPRGDSNQPQHF	TGTGCCAGCTCCCCGAGGGGAGATAGCAATCAGCCCCAGCATTTT	NA	TRBJ1-5	NA	TRBV18
CASSVEDRGTQYF	TGTGCCAGCAGCGTTGAGGACAGGGGGACCCAGTACTTC	TRBD1	TRBJ2-5	NA	TRBV9